The 21 T cell receptor beta chains given below trace back to one sample, sequenced in a study of blood T cell repertoires in COVID-19. Sequencing was performed with immunoSEQ multiplex PCR; in TCRdb, only in-frame clones are kept and a portion is missing. Found here are some 220,000 clones, about 82% of them singletons; the top ten hold around 6.4%. Sequenced material: peripheral blood. These receptors all stem from an older woman with active or convalescent COVID-19.

The chain links TRBV5-4 to TRBJ2-3; possible D gene TRBD1, 6 bases. The CDR3 has 15 amino acids. The ends were cut back, 4 bases at V and 4 bases at J, with 16 bases in the middle. Germline V gene lookup returns CDR1 SGHNT and CDR2 YYREEE (reference sequence). The CDR3 here is CASSLVRGIADTQYF. In DNA, the CDR3 is TGTGCCAGCAGCCTGGTGAGGGGGATCGCAGATACGCAGTATTTT.

CDR3 in amino acids: CASSAHRDRDSYEQYF. CDR3 sequence (DNA): TGTGCCAGCAGCGCCCACCGGGACAGAGACTCCTACGAGCAGTACTTC. The chain carries TRBV11-3 and TRBJ2-7, with 7 positions matching TRBD1. The CDR3 runs 16 residues. Germline V CDR1 and CDR2: SGHNT, YENEEA. Germline trimming cut 5 bases from V and 0 bases from J; bases unmatched to any gene: 10.

This clone was seen a single time. V is TRBV5-1 and J is TRBJ2-1; 10 bases map to TRBD2. Germline CDR1 reads SGHRS; CDR2 reads YFSETQ. V shed 6 bases and J 7 bases; nucleotides not matched to a gene: 7. The CDR3 has 14 amino acids. The CDR3 spells CASTVVAGGNEQFF. The CDR3 DNA sequence: TGCGCCAGCACCGTGGTAGCGGGAGGAAATGAGCAGTTCTTC.

The chain combines TRBV16 with TRBJ2-7, with 7 bases lining up with TRBD1. Germline-derived CDR1 and CDR2 are KGHSY and FQNENV. The CDR3 sequence is 17 residues long. The J segment lost 3 bases and the V segment lost 3 bases, leaving 14 bases of the junction unmatched. Here the CDR3 DNA reads TGTGCCAGCAGCCATACGCTAGAGACAGGGAGTTTCTACGAGCAGTACGTC. Translated: CASSHTLETGSFYEQYV.

This chain uses TRBV5-1 with TRBJ1-1; 9 positions match TRBD1. CDR1 and CDR2 (germline): SGHRS, YFSETQ. J lost 4 bases, V lost 1 base, and 5 bases had no gene match. The CDR3 has 15 amino acids. The CDR3 DNA reads as TGCGCCAGCAGCTTGAGGACAGGGGACGGCACTGAAGCTTTCTTT. It codes for CASSLRTGDGTEAFF.

The sample holds a few counts of this clone. The chain carries TRBV28 and TRBJ2-1, with TRBD2 identical over 8 bases. The CDR3 totals 15 residues. The junction had 11 bases not matched to a gene; V was cut back by 2 bases and J by 11 bases. Germline V gives CDR1 MDHEN, CDR2 SYDVKM. The CDR3: CASSLSGGPTMQQFF. The CDR3 DNA reads TGTGCCAGCAGTTTAAGCGGGGGCCCGACAATGCAGCAGTTCTTC.

The chain joins TRBV28 to TRBJ1-6; no reliable D call. Deletions cut 6 bases from V and 5 bases from J, with 14 bases between. CDR1 MDHEN and CDR2 SYDVKM come from the germline V gene. The CDR3 spans 15 residues. In DNA form, the CDR3 reads TGTGCCAGCAGGCGAGGTCGGTGGGATAATTCACCCCTCCACTTT. Protein sequence: CASRRGRWDNSPLHF.

This chain connects TRBV9 to TRBJ2-5; TRBD1 is a possible D gene (5 bases). The germline V and J ends were trimmed by 3 bases and 3 bases, with 15 bases remaining between them. The germline V gene has CDR1 SGDLS and CDR2 YYNGEE. CDR3 length: 15 residues. The CDR3 loop is CASSAEWGSEETQYF. In DNA form, the CDR3 reads TGTGCCAGCAGCGCCGAATGGGGCTCAGAAGAGACCCAGTACTTC.

The chain recombines TRBV27 with TRBJ2-1; 7 nucleotides line up with TRBD2. The CDR3 extends over 15 amino acids. From germline, CDR1 is MNHEY and CDR2 SMNVEV (reference sequence). Trimming at V came to 6 bases and at J to 5 bases, leaving 10 bases not matched to a gene. The CDR3 bases are TGTGCCAGCAGACGTAGCGGAGCGGGGAACAATGAGCAGTTCTTC. Protein: CASRRSGAGNNEQFF.

For the CDR3, the DNA is TGTGCCAGCTCACCACCGGGAGGGCACGGCTACACCTTC. Protein product: CASSPPGGHGYTF. The gene calls are TRBV18 and TRBJ1-2; D gene ambiguous. Germline CDR1 reads KGHSH; CDR2 reads LQKENI. V was cut by 0 bases and J by 8 bases, with 10 bases left in between. This CDR3 has 13 residues.

This chain connects TRBV13 to TRBJ1-1; no clear D gene. With 0 bases removed from V and 12 bases from J, the gap between germline ends came to 14 bases. This CDR3 region has 13 residues. Germline assignment: CDR1 PRHDT and CDR2 FYEKMQ (reference sequence). The CDR3 here is CASSLGAPRVTFF. The CDR3 DNA reads TGTGCCAGCAGCTTAGGGGCCCCTCGGGTGACTTTCTTT.

CDR3 residues: CASRRDSLEEQFF. CDR3 coding DNA: TGTGCCAGCAGGCGGGACTCCTTAGAGGAGCAGTTCTTC. This chain links TRBV6-5 with TRBJ2-1; D is possibly TRBD2 (6 bases). Trimming left V 6 bases short and J 10 bases short, with 16 bases between. The germline V gene has CDR1 MNHEY and CDR2 SVGAGI. This CDR3 region has 13 residues.

V gene TRBV28 combines with J gene TRBJ2-1; TRBD2 aligns across 7 bases. This CDR3 spans 16 amino acids. J lost 5 bases, V lost 5 bases, and 12 bases had no gene match. Germline CDR1 MDHEN, CDR2 SYDVKM. CDR3 sequence reads: CASSRPTGTNDNEQFF. CDR3 in DNA: TGTGCCAGCAGTCGACCGACCGGGACTAACGACAATGAGCAGTTCTTC.

The chain recombines TRBV11-3 with TRBJ2-7; D not resolved. The CDR3 has 13 residues. Germline V gene lookup returns CDR1 SGHNT and CDR2 YENEEA. The V gene lost 1 base and the J gene lost 4 bases, with 8 bases spanning the gap. The CDR3 sequence: CASSLGRKYEQYF. The DNA of the CDR3 is TGTGCCAGCAGCTTAGGCAGGAAATACGAGCAGTACTTC.

The chain combines TRBV10-2 with TRBJ2-7; no firm D call. Trimming left V 3 bases short and J 0 bases short, with 3 bases between. The CDR3 length is 12 residues. Germline values: CDR1 WSHSY, CDR2 SAAADI. The CDR3 sequence: CASSDYSYEQYF. In DNA, the CDR3 is TGCGCCAGCAGTGATTACTCCTACGAGCAGTACTTC.

The chain recombines TRBV9 with TRBJ2-3; 8 bases are a match to TRBD2. Germline CDR1 reads SGDLS; CDR2 reads YYNGEE. The CDR3 is 16 residues long. V shed 0 bases, J shed 1 base, and the junction held 4 bases outside the gene matches. As DNA, the CDR3 is TGTGCCAGCAGCGTAGTTAGCGGGATCCGCACAGATACGCAGTATTTT. This encodes CASSVVSGIRTDTQYF.

The chain recombines TRBV2 with TRBJ1-5, with a weak D call TRBD1 (5 bases). The V gene lost 10 bases and the J gene lost 3 bases, with 13 bases spanning the gap. This CDR3 region has 13 residues. The germline gives CDR1 SNHLY, CDR2 FYNNEI. In DNA, the CDR3 is TGTGCCACCACAGACAGTTTCAATCAGCCCCAGCATTTT. Protein product: CATTDSFNQPQHF. Supplemented by reference TRBV2 and TRBJ1-5, the full variable domain reads EPEVTQTPSHQVTQMGQEVILRCVPISNHLYFYWYRQILGQKVEFLVSFYNNEISEKSEIFDDQFSVERPDGSNFTLKIRSTKLEDSAMYFCATTDSFNQPQHFGDGTRLSIL.

On this clone: Other DNA sequences in this sample translate to the same CDR3. This chain connects TRBV19 to TRBJ2-2; 10 bases are a match to TRBD1. CDR1 is LNHDA and CDR2 is SQIVND in the germline V gene (reference sequence). The CDR3 runs 13 residues. Trimming removed 8 bases from V and 5 bases from J; junction bases left unmatched: 2. CDR3: CASRDRGTGELFF. The CDR3 bases are TGTGCCAGTCGGGACAGGGGTACCGGGGAGCTGTTTTTT. Full variable domain (outside the CDR3, taken from reference TRBV19 and TRBJ2-2): DGGITQSPKYLFRKEGQNVTLSCEQNLNHDAMYWYRQDPGQGLRLIYYSQIVNDFQKGDIAEGYSVSREKKESFPLTVTSAQKNPTAFYLCASRDRGTGELFFGEGSRLTVL.

The chain links TRBV5-1 to TRBJ1-2; a possible D gene is TRBD1 (6 bases). The ends were cut back, 4 bases at V and 6 bases at J, with 16 bases in the middle. This CDR3 contains 14 residues. Per the germline V gene, CDR1 is SGHRS and CDR2 is YFSETQ. The CDR3 loop is CASSPTGGGHGYTF. CDR3 nucleotide sequence: TGCGCCAGCAGCCCCACCGGGGGGGGCCATGGCTACACCTTC.

The chain links TRBV11-3 to TRBJ2-1; 9 bases are a match to TRBD2. The CDR3 contains 16 residues. Per germline, CDR1 SGHNT and CDR2 YENEEA. Trimming cost V 4 bases and J 2 bases; bases outside gene matches: 6. The CDR3 bases are TGTGCCAGCAGCTCCACTATAGCGGGAGCCTACAATGAGCAGTTCTTC. Amino acid sequence: CASSSTIAGAYNEQFF. Full variable domain (outside the CDR3, taken from reference TRBV11-3 and TRBJ2-1): EAGVVQSPRYKIIEKKQPVAFWCNPISGHNTLYWYLQNLGQGPELLIRYENEEAVDDSQLPKDRFSAERLKGVDSTLKIQPAELGDSAVYLCASSSTIAGAYNEQFFGPGTRLTVL.

This sequence joins TRBV5-6 and TRBJ2-3; 14 positions agree with TRBD2. Looked up from germline, CDR1 is SGHDT and CDR2 is YYEEEE. J lost 2 bases, V lost 0 bases, and 5 bases had no gene match. CDR3 length: 18 amino acids. The CDR3 DNA sequence: TGTGCCAGCAGCTTGGGACTAGCGGGGGGGCCCCCCACAGATACGCAGTATTTT. As protein: CASSLGLAGGPPTDTQYF.